One sample yielded the 19 T cell receptor beta chains listed below, sequenced in a study of regulatory T cells in long-lasting Graves disease. With iRepertoire HTBI primers and Arm-PCR of CDR3 regions, TCR beta libraries were built. TCRdb reprocessed the multiplex PCR reads via MiXCR and lists one record per CDR3 protein. The table lists about 400,000 distinct CDR3 sequences, 15% to 17% of them singletons. The time point here: newly diagnosed GD, antithyroid drugs for less than 3 months. Extracted RNA from PBMCs served as the source of the TCR library. The sample consisted of peripheral blood mononuclear cells (PBMCs), taken at new diagnosis, from a patient treated with antithyroid drugs. These receptors were obtained from a female donor with Graves disease.

The sample holds many counts of this clonotype. The chain uses TRBV28 and TRBJ2-1; D is undetermined. In germline, CDR1 is MDHEN, CDR2 SYDVKM. The CDR3 is 12 residues long. V dropped 0 bases and J dropped 8 bases, with 5 bases sitting between them. In nucleotides, the CDR3 is TGTGCCAGCAGTTTATGGACTTATGAGCAGTTCTTC. This codes for CASSLWTYEQFF.

This clonotype was detected many times. J is TRBJ1-4 and V is TRBV12-5; D call uncertain. Trimming cost V 1 base and J 3 bases, with 9 bases left between them. This CDR3 region has 15 residues. Germline-derived CDR1 and CDR2 are LGHNT and FRNRAP. CDR3 nucleotide sequence: TGTGCTAGTGGTTTGGCGGGGTCGGCTAATGAAAAACTGTTTTTT. As protein: CASGLAGSANEKLFF.

This clonotype occurred a few times. The chain links TRBV27 to TRBJ2-6; D perhaps matches TRBD1 (6 bases). The germline V and J ends were trimmed by 3 bases and 0 bases, with 12 bases remaining between them. This CDR3 region has 17 residues. Germline V gene lookup returns CDR1 MNHEY and CDR2 SMNVEV (reference sequence). The CDR3 is CASSFWTALSGANVLTF. In nucleotides, the CDR3 is TGTGCCAGCAGTTTCTGGACAGCTCTCTCTGGGGCCAACGTCCTGACTTTC.

To note about this clonotype: Given a much more abundant clone one base away, this may be a read error. The CDR3 does not end in the conserved phenylalanine or tryptophan, so this is likely a read error. The gene calls are TRBV5-1 and TRBJ1-4; no clear D gene. The CDR3 is 14 amino acids. Per germline, CDR1 SGHRS and CDR2 YFSETQ. Deletions cut 0 bases from V and 8 bases from J, with 11 bases between. CDR3 sequence reads: CASSLEATGEKLFS. The CDR3 region has the DNA TGCGCCAGCAGCTTGGAGGCAACCGGGGAAAAACTGTTTTCT.

This clonotype was detected many times. The chain carries TRBV11-2 and TRBJ2-1, with 10 bases that match TRBD1. V lost 2 bases, J lost 8 bases, and 12 bases stayed unmatched. Per germline, CDR1 SGHAT and CDR2 FQNNGV. The CDR3 runs to 17 residues. The CDR3 reads CASSLRRWGDRGDEQFF. The CDR3, as DNA: TGTGCCAGCAGCTTACGTCGTTGGGGGGACAGGGGAGATGAGCAGTTCTTC.

This clonotype has just a few counts. The chain uses TRBV28 and TRBJ1-2; 7 bases are shared with TRBD1. Germline V CDR1 and CDR2: MDHEN, SYDVKM. The CDR3 totals 15 residues. J was trimmed by 0 bases and V by 6 bases; bases with no gene match: 7. The CDR3 loop is CASSGGDRANYGYTF. As DNA, the CDR3 is TGTGCCAGCAGCGGGGGGGACAGAGCTAACTATGGCTACACCTTC.

This clonotype has at least ten counts. This chain joins TRBV6-1 and TRBJ1-4; 8 bases line up with TRBD1. The trim removed 5 bases at V and 8 bases at J, leaving 22 bases unmatched. The CDR3 consists of 19 residues. The germline CDR1 and CDR2 sequences are MNHNS and SASEGT. CDR3 DNA: TGTGCCAGCAGTACGCCCTGGACAGGGAACGAACTCTATCGGGAAAAACTGTTTTTT. This sequence encodes CASSTPWTGNELYREKLFF.

This clonotype was recorded at least ten times. The conserved phenylalanine or tryptophan normally closing the CDR3 is absent here, so this likely arose from a read error. This chain links TRBV7-9 with TRBJ2-1; D is unresolved. The germline V gene has CDR1 SEHNR and CDR2 FQNEAQ (reference sequence). The V and J ends lost 2 bases and 9 bases respectively, with 5 bases between them. The CDR3 is 11 amino acids. The CDR3 DNA follows: TGTGCCAGCAGCTTATTCCGTGAGCAGTTCCTC. The encoded protein is CASSLFREQFL.

There are many counts of this clonotype. The chain joins TRBV2 to TRBJ1-5; possible D gene TRBD1, 6 bases. The length of the CDR3 is 14 residues. V lost 4 bases and J lost 2, with 9 bases in between. CDR1 is SNHLY and CDR2 is FYNNEI in the germline V gene. This CDR3 is CASSVRTGNQPQHF. DNA of the CDR3: TGTGCCAGCAGTGTACGGACAGGCAATCAGCCCCAGCATTTT.

This clonotype was counted at least ten times. The chain employs TRBV12-3 or TRBV12-4 and TRBJ1-3; 8 nucleotides match TRBD1. Trimming cost V 6 bases and J 4 bases; bases outside gene matches: 8. This CDR3 has 15 residues. The CDR3, as DNA: TGTGCCAGCAGCCATACAGGGGGGTCCGGAAACACCATATATTTT. As protein: CASSHTGGSGNTIYF.

This clonotype was counted ten times or more. The genes are TRBV6-1 and TRBJ2-7; D not certain. The CDR3 sequence is 15 residues long. Trimming took 2 bases from V and 6 from J, leaving 17 bases between them. The germline V gene has CDR1 MNHNS and CDR2 SASEGT. As DNA, the CDR3 is TGTGCCAGCAGTGAACATCGTCAGGTTTACCCCGAGCAGTACTTC. This translates into CASSEHRQVYPEQYF.

Only a few counts were recorded for this clonotype. Possible read error: a much larger clone is one base away. The chain employs TRBV30 and TRBJ2-5; tentative D call: TRBD2 (7 bases). The germline gives CDR1 GTSNPN, CDR2 SVGIG (reference sequence). CDR3 length: 14 amino acids. CDR3 coding DNA: TGTGTCGCCAACCGCCGGGCGGGGGCGGAGACCCAGTACTTC. This codes for CVANRRAGAETQYF.

V usage is TRBV20-1 and J usage is TRBJ2-3; no clear D gene. The CDR3 covers 14 residues. CDR1 and CDR2 (germline): DFQATT, SNEGSKA (reference sequence). V shed 5 bases and J shed 0 bases, with 12 bases lying between them. CDR3 in amino acids: CSAGFAVSTDTQYF. CDR3 nucleotides: TGCAGTGCTGGATTCGCGGTTAGCACAGATACGCAGTATTTT.

This clonotype was seen only a few times. This chain connects TRBV12-3 or TRBV12-4 to TRBJ2-1; TRBD2 matches 8 bases. The CDR3 is made up of 14 amino acids. The J segment lost 6 bases and the V segment lost 4 bases, leaving 5 bases of the junction unmatched. Here the CDR3 DNA reads TGTGCCAGCAGTTCCGGGACTAGAAGCAATGAGCAGTTCTTC. Translation: CASSSGTRSNEQFF.

This clonotype was seen repeatedly, ten times or more. The V call is TRBV7-9, the J call TRBJ2-7; 10 nucleotides align to TRBD2. J was trimmed by 4 bases and V by 1 base; bases with no gene match: 13. The CDR3 runs to 18 residues. Germline CDR1 and CDR2: SEHNR and FQNEAQ (reference sequence). The CDR3: CASSLGIAGGPRGYEQYF. The DNA for the CDR3 is TGTGCCAGCAGCTTAGGGATAGCGGGAGGCCCGAGGGGGTACGAGCAGTACTTC.

In regard to this clonotype: Because the CDR3 is missing its conserved closing phenylalanine or tryptophan, this is likely a read error. This chain connects TRBV20-1 to TRBJ2-7, with D hard to call. The germline V gene has CDR1 DFQATT and CDR2 SNEGSKA (reference sequence). There are 10 residues in the CDR3. The ends were cut back, 5 bases at V and 3 bases at J, with 5 bases in the middle. CDR3 sequence (DNA): TGCAGTGCTCCCCACTACGAGCAGTACCTC. It is translated as CSAPHYEQYL.

The chain links TRBV28 to TRBJ2-7, with 7 bases aligning to TRBD2. The V gene's germline CDR1 is MDHEN and CDR2 SYDVKM. This CDR3 region has 17 residues. The ends lost 3 bases at V and 0 bases at J; junction bases unmatched: 11. The CDR3 nucleotides are TGTGCCAGCAGTTTTAGTTATGGGGGGGTAGGCTCCTACGAGCAGTACTTC. It is translated as CASSFSYGGVGSYEQYF.

This clonotype was counted between two and nine times. The chain recombines TRBV14 with TRBJ2-7, with 10 bases matching TRBD1. Germline V gives CDR1 SGHDN, CDR2 FVKESK. There are 16 residues in the CDR3. The junction had 13 bases not matched to a gene; V was cut back by 8 bases and J by 3 bases. CDR3: CASSPTPDRGFYEQYF. As DNA, the CDR3 is TGTGCCAGCTCACCGACCCCGGACAGGGGGTTCTACGAGCAGTACTTC.

This clonotype came up many times. The chain is built from TRBV6-5 and TRBJ2-7, with D possibly TRBD2 on 5 matching bases. Trimming pared 0 bases from V and 3 bases from J, leaving 21 bases between. CDR3 length: 18 residues. CDR1 MNHEY and CDR2 SVGAGI come from the germline V gene. CDR3 sequence reads: CASSYSIGGVQPVYEQYF. The CDR3 DNA follows: TGTGCCAGCAGTTACTCGATTGGAGGAGTACAACCCGTCTACGAGCAGTACTTC.